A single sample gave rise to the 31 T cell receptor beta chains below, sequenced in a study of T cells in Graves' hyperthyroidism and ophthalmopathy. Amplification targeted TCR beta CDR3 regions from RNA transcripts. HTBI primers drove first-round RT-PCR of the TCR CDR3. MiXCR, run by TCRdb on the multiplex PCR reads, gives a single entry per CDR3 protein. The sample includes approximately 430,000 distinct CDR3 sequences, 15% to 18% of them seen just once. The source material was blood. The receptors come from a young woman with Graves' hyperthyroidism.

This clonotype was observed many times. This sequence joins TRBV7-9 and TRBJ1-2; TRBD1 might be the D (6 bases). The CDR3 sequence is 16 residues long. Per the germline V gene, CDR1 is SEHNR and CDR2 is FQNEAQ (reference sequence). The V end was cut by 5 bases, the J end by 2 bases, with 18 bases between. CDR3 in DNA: TGTGCCAGCAGCGGAGCGGGGGGCTGGCTAAACTATGGCTACACCTTC. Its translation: CASSGAGGWLNYGYTF.

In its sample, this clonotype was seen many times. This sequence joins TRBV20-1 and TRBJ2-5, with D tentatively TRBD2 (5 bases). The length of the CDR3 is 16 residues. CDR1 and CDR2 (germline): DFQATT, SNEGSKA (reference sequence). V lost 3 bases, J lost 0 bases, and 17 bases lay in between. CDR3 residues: CSASGRSRGYQETQYF. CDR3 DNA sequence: TGCAGTGCTAGTGGGCGCAGCCGAGGGTACCAAGAGACCCAGTACTTC.

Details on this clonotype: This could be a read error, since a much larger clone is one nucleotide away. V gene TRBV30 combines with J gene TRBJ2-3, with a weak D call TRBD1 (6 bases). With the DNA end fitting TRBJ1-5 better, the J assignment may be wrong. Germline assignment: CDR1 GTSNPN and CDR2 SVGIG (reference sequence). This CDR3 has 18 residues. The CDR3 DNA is TGTGCCTGGAGCGCCGGAGGTGGGGGGCCCTATCCCACAGATACGCAGCATTTT. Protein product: CAWSAGGGGPYPTDTQHF.

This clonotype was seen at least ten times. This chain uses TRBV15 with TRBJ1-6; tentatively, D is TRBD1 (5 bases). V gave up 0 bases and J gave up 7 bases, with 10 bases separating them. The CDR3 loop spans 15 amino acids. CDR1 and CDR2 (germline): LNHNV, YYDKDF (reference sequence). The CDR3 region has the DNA TGTGCCACCAGCAGAGATATCCCAGGGAATTCACCCCTCCACTTT. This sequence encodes CATSRDIPGNSPLHF.

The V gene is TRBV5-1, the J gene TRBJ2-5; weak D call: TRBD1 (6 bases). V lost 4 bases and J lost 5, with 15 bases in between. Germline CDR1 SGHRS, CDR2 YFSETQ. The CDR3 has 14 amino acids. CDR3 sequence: CASSDNTGTETQYF. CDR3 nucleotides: TGCGCCAGCAGCGATAATACAGGGACCGAGACCCAGTACTTC. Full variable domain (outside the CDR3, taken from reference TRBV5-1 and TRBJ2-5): KAGVTQTPRYLIKTRGQQVTLSCSPISGHRSVSWYQQTPGQGLQFLFEYFSETQRNKGNFPGRFSGRQFSNSRSEMNVSTLELGDSALYLCASSDNTGTETQYFGPGTRLLVL.

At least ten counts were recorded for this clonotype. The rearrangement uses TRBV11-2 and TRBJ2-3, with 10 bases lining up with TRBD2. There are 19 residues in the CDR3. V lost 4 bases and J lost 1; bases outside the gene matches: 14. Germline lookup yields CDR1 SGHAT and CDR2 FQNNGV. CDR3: CASSSIIGLAGEGTDTQYF. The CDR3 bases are TGTGCCAGCAGCTCCATCATCGGGCTAGCGGGGGAGGGCACAGATACGCAGTATTTT.

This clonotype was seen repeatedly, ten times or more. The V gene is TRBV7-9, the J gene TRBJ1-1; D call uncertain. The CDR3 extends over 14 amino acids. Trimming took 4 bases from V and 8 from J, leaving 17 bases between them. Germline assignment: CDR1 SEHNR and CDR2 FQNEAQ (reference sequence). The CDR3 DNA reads TGTGCCAGCAGCTCAAGTAGGGCGGGAGCCGAAGCTTTCTTT. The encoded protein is CASSSSRAGAEAFF.

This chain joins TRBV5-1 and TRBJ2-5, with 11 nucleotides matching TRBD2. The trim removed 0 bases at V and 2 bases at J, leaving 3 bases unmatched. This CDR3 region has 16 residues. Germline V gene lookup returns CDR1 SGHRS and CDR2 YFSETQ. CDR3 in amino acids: CASSLARLAGQETQYF. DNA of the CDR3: TGCGCCAGCAGCTTGGCCCGACTAGCGGGACAAGAGACCCAGTACTTC. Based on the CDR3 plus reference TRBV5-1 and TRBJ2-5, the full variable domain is KAGVTQTPRYLIKTRGQQVTLSCSPISGHRSVSWYQQTPGQGLQFLFEYFSETQRNKGNFPGRFSGRQFSNSRSEMNVSTLELGDSALYLCASSLARLAGQETQYFGPGTRLLVL.

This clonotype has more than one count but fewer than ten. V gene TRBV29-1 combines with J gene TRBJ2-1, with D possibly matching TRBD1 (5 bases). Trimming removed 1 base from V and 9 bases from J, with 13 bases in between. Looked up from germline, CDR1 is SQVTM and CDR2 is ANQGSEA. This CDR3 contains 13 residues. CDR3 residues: CSVEVSQGGEQFF. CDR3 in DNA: TGCAGCGTTGAAGTCTCCCAGGGCGGTGAGCAGTTCTTC.

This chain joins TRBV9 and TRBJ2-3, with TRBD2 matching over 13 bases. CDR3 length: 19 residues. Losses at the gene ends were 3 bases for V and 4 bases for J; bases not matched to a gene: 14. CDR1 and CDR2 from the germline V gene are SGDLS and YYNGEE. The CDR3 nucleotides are TGTGCCAGCAGCGAGGGGGCGGTGTGGGGACTAGCGGGGCCAGATACGCAGTATTTT. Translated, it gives CASSEGAVWGLAGPDTQYF.

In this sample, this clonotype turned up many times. The CDR3 nucleotides are TGTGCCAGCCATTCGCTAGTTTCCTACAATGAGCAGTTCTTC. Its protein product is CASHSLVSYNEQFF. The chain links TRBV6-1 to TRBJ2-1; D is ambiguous. The CDR3 is 14 residues long. Trimming pared 8 bases from V and 1 base from J, leaving 12 bases between. The V gene's germline CDR1 is MNHNS and CDR2 SASEGT.

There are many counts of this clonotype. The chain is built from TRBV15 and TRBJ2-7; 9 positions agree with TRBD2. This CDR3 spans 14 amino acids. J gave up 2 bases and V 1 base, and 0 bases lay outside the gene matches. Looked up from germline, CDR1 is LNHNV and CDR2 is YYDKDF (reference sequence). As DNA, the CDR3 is TGTGCCACCAGCAGAGGACTAGCGGCCTACGAGCAGTACTTC. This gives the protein CATSRGLAAYEQYF.

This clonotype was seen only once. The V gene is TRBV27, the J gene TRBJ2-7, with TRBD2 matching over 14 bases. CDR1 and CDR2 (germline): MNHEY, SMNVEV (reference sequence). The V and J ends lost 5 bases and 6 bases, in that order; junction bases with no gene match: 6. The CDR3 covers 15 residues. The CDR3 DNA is TGTGCCAGCAGTGCGGGACTAGCGGGAGAAGGCGAGCAGTACTTC. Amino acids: CASSAGLAGEGEQYF.

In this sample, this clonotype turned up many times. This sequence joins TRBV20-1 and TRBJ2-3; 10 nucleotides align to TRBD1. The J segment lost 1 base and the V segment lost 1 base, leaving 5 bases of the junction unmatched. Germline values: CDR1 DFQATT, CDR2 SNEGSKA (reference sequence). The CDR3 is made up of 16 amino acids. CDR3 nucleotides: TGCAGTGCTAGAGGTCCCGGGACAGGGGGCACAGATACGCAGTATTTT. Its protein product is CSARGPGTGGTDTQYF.

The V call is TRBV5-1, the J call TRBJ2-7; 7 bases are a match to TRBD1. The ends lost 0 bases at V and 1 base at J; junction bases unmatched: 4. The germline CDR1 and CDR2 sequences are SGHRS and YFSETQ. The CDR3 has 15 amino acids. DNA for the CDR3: TGCGCCAGCAGCTTGGGATGGGGACAGTCCTACGAGCAGTACTTC. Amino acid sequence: CASSLGWGQSYEQYF.

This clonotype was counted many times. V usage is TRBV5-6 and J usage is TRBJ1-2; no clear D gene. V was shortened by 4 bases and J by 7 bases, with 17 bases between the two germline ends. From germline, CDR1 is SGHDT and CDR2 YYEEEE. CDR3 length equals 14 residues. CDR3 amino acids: CASSPTDEGLGYTF. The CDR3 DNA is TGTGCCAGCAGCCCGACGGATGAGGGCCTTGGCTACACCTTC. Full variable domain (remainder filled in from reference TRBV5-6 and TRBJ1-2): DAGVTQSPTHLIKTRGQQVTLRCSPKSGHDTVSWYQQALGQGPQFIFQYYEEEERQRGNFPDRFSGHQFPNYSSELNVNALLLGDSALYLCASSPTDEGLGYTFGSGTRLTVV.

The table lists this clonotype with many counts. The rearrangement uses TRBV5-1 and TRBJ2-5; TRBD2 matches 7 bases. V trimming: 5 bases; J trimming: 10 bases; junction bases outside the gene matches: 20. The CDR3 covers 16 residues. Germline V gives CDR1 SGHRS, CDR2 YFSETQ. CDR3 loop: CASRLAAGVQAEGQYF. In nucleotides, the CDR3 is TGCGCCAGCAGGCTGGCGGCGGGAGTTCAGGCCGAGGGCCAGTACTTC.

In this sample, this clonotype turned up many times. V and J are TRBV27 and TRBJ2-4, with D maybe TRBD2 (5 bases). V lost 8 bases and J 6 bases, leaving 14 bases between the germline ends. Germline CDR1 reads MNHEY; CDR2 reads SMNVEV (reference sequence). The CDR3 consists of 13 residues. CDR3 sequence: CASRRGSGNIQYF. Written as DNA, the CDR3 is TGTGCCAGCCGAAGAGGGTCGGGAAACATTCAGTACTTC.

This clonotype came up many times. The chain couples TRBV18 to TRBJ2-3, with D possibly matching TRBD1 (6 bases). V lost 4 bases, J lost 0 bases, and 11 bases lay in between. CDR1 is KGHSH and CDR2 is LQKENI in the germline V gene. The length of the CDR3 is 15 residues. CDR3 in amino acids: CASSRTASSTDTQYF. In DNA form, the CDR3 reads TGTGCCAGCTCACGGACAGCCAGCAGCACAGATACGCAGTATTTT.

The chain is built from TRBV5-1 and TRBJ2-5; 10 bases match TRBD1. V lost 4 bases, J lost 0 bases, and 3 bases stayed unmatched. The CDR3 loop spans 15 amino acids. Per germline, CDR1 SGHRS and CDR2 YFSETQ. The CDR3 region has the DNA TGCGCCAGCAGCCCGGGACAGGGGTACCAAGAGACCCAGTACTTC. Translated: CASSPGQGYQETQYF.

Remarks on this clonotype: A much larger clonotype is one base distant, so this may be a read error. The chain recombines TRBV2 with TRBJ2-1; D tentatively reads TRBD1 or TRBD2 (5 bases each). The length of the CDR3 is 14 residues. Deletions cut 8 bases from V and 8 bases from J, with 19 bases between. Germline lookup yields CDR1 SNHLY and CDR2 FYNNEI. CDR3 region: CASGSGRVYDEQFF. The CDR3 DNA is TGTGCCAGCGGCTCGGGACGGGTGTACGATGAGCAGTTCTTC.

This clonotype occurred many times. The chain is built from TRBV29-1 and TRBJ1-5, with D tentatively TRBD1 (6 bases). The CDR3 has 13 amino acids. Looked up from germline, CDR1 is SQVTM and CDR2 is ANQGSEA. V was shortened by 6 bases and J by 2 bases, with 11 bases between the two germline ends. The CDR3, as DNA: TGCAGCGTAGGACAGTTGCGCAATCAGCCCCAGCATTTT. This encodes CSVGQLRNQPQHF.

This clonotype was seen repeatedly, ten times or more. The CDR3 region is CASSPRNGYTF. In DNA, the CDR3 is TGTGCCAGCAGTCCCAGAAATGGCTACACCTTC. V is TRBV2 and J is TRBJ1-2; D remains ambiguous. V was shortened by 5 bases and J by 6 bases, with 7 bases between the two germline ends. The CDR3 runs to 11 residues. CDR1 SNHLY and CDR2 FYNNEI come from the germline V gene. Based on the CDR3 plus reference TRBV2 and TRBJ1-2, the full variable domain is EPEVTQTPSHQVTQMGQEVILRCVPISNHLYFYWYRQILGQKVEFLVSFYNNEISEKSEIFDDQFSVERPDGSNFTLKIRSTKLEDSAMYFCASSPRNGYTFGSGTRLTVV.

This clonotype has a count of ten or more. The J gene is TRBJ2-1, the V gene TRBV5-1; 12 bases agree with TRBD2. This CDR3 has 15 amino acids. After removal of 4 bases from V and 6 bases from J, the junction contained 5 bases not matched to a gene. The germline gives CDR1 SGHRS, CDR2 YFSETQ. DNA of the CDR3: TGCGCCAGCAGCATGACTAGCGGGAGTGTCAATGAGCAGTTCTTC. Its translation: CASSMTSGSVNEQFF. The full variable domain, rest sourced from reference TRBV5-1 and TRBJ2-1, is KAGVTQTPRYLIKTRGQQVTLSCSPISGHRSVSWYQQTPGQGLQFLFEYFSETQRNKGNFPGRFSGRQFSNSRSEMNVSTLELGDSALYLCASSMTSGSVNEQFFGPGTRLTVL.

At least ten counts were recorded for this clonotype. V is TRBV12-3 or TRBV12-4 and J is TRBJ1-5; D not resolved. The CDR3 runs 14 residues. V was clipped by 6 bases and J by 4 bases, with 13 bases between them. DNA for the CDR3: TGTGCCAGCAGCGCAGGTACTACTAATCAGCCCCAGCATTTT. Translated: CASSAGTTNQPQHF.

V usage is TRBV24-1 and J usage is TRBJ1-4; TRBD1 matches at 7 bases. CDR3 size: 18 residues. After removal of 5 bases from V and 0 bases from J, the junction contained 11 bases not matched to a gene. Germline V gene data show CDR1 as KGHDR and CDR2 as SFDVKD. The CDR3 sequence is CATSVSTGQLATNEKLFF. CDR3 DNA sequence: TGTGCCACCAGTGTCTCTACGGGACAGCTTGCAACTAATGAAAAACTGTTTTTT.

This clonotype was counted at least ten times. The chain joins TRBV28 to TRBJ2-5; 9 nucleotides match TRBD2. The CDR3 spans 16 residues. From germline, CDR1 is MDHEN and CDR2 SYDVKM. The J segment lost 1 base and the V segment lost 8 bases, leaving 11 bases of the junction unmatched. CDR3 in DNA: TGTGCCAGCTTACCCGGACTAGCGAGGAGCCAAGAGACCCAGTACTTC. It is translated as CASLPGLARSQETQYF.

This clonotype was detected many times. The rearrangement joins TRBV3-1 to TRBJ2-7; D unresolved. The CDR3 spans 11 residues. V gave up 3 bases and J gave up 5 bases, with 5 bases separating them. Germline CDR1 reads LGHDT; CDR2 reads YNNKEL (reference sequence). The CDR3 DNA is TGTGCCAGCAGCCAGAGGAACGAGCAGTACTTC. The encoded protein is CASSQRNEQYF.

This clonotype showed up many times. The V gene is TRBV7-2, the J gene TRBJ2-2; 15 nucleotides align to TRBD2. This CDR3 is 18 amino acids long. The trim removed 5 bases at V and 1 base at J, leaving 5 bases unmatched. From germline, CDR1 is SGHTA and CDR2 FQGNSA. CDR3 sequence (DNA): TGTGCCAGCAGCCTCAGGGGACTAGCGGGGGGGAACACCGGGGAGCTGTTTTTT. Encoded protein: CASSLRGLAGGNTGELFF.

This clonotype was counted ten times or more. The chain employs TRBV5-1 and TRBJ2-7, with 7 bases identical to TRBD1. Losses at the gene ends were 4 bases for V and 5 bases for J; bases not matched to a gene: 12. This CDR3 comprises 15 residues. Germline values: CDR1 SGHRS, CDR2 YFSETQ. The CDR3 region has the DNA TGCGCCAGCAGCCGTCGACAGGGTAGAGGTGACGAGCAGTACTTC. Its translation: CASSRRQGRGDEQYF.

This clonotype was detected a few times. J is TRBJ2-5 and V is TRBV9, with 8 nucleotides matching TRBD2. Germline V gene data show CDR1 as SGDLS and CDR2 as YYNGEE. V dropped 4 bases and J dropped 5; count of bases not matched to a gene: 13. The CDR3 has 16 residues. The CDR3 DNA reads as TGTGCCAGCAGCCCGCGGGGGGCGGGAGCGGGGGAGACCCAGTACTTC. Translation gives CASSPRGAGAGETQYF. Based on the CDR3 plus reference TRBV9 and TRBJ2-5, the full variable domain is DSGVTQTPKHLITATGQRVTLRCSPRSGDLSVYWYQQSLDQGLQFLIQYYNGEERAKGNILERFSAQQFPDLHSELNLSSLELGDSALYFCASSPRGAGAGETQYFGPGTRLLVL.